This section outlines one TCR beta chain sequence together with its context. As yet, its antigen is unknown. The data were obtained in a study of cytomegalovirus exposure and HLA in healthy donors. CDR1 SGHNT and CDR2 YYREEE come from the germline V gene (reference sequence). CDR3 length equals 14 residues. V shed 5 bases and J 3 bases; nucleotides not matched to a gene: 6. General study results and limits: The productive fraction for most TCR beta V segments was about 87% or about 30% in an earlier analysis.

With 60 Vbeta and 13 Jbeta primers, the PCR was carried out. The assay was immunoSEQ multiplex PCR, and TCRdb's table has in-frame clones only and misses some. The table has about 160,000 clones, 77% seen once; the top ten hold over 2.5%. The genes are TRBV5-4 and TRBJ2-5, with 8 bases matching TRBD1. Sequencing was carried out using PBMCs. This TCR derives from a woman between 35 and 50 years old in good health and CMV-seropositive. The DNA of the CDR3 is TGTGCCAGCAGGCGGGCACAGGGGGAAGAGACCCAGTACTTC. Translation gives CASRRAQGEETQYF.